What follows describes a single T cell receptor beta chain. This record belongs to a study of blood T cell repertoires in COVID-19. Study details: PBMCs, B-cell-depleted T cells, or T cells provided the cDNA or gDNA that made up the material.

In the study's own analysis: Nucleated cell counts were estimated from reference gene primer amplification. The repertoire was sequenced with immunoSEQ multiplex PCR; TCRdb's copy has only in-frame clones and lacks some. Clonal size and the V and J genes are those of that table, whereas D and trimming came from the DNA. The data hold about 200,000 clones, with approximately 87% observed a single time. The germline gives CDR1 SNHLY, CDR2 FYNNEI. The CDR3 has 15 amino acids. The V gene end was trimmed by 6 bases and the J gene end by 7 bases; junction bases not matched to a gene: 6. This chain uses TRBV2 with TRBJ2-2; 12 positions agree with TRBD1. Input material: peripheral blood. The TCR comes from a woman in her 70s with acute or convalescent COVID-19. CDR3 loop: CASSGDRGRSGELFF. DNA for the CDR3: TGTGCCAGCAGCGGGGACAGGGGGCGAAGCGGGGAGCTGTTTTTT.